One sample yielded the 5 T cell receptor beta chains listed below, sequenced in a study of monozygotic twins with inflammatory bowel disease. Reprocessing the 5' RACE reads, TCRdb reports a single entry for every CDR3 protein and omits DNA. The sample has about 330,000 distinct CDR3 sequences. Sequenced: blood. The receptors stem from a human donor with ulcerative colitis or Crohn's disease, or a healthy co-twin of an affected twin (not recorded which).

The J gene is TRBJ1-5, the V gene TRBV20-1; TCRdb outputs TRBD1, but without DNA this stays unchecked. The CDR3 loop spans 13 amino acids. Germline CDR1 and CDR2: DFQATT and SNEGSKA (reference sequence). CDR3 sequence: CSAQDRASQPQHF.

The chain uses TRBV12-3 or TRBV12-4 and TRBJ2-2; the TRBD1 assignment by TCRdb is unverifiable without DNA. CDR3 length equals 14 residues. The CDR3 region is CASSRTSGTGVLFF.

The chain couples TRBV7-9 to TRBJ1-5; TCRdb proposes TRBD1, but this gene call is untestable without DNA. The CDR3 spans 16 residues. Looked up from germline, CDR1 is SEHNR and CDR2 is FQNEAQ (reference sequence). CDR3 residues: CASSARTGDSNQPQHF.

The CDR3 sequence is CASSQKTGANVLTF. The V call is TRBV18, the J call TRBJ2-6. Germline values: CDR1 KGHSH, CDR2 LQKENI. The CDR3 consists of 14 residues.

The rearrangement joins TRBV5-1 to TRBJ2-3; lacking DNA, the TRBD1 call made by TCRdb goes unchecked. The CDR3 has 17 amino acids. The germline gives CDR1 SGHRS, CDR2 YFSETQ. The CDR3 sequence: CASSGLQRAPSTDTQYF.